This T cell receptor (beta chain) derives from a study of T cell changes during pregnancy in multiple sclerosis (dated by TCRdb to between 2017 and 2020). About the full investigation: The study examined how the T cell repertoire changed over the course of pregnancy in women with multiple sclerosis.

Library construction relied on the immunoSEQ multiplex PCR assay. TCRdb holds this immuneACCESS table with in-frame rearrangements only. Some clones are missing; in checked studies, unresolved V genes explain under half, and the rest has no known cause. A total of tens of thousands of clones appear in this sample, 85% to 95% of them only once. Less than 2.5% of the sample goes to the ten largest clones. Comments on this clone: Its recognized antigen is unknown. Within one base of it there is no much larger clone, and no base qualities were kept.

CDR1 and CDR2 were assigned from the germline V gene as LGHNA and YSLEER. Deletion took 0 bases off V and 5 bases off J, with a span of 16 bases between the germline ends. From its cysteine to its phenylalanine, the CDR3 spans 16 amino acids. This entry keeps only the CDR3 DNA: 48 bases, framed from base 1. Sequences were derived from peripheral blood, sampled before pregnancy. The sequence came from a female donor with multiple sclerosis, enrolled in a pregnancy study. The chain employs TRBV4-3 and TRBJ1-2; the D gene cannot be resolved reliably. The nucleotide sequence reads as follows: TGCGCCAGCAGCCAAGATCGCAACAGAAGACTATATGGCTACACCTTC. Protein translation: CASSQDRNRRLYGYTF.